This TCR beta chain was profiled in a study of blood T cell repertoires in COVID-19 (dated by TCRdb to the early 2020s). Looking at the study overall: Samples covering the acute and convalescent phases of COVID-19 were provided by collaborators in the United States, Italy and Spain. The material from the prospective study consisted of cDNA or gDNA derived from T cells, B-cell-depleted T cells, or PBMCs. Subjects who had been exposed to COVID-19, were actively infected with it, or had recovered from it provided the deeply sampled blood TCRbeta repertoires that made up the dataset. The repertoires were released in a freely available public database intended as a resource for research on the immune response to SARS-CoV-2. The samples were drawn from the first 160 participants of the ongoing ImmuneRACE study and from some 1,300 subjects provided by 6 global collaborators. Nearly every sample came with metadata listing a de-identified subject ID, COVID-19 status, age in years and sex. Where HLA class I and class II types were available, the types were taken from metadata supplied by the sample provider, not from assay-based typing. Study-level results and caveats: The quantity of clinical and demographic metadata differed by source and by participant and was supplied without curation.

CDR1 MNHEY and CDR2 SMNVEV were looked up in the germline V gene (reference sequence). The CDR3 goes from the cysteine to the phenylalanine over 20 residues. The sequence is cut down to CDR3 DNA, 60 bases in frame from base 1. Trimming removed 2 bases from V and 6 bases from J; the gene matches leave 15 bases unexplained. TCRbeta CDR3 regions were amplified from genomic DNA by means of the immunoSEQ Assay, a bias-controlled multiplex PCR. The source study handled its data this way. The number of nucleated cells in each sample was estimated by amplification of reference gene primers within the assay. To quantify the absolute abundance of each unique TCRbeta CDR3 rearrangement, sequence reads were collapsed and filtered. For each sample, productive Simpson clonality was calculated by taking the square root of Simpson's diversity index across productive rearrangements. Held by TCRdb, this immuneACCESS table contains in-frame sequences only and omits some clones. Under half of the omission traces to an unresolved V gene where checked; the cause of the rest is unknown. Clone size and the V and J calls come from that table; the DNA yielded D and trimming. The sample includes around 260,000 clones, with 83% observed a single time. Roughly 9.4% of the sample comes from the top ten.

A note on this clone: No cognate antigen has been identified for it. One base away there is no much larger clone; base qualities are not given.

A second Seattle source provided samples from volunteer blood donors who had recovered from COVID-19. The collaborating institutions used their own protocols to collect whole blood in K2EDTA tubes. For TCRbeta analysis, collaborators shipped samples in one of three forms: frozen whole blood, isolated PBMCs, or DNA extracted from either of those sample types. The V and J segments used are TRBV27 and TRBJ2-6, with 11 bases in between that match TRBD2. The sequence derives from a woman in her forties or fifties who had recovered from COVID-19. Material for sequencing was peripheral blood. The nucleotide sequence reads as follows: TGTGCCAGCAGTTTACACTATAGCGGGAGGGGAGCACGAGAGGCCAACGTCCTGACTTTC. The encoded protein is CASSLHYSGRGAREANVLTF.